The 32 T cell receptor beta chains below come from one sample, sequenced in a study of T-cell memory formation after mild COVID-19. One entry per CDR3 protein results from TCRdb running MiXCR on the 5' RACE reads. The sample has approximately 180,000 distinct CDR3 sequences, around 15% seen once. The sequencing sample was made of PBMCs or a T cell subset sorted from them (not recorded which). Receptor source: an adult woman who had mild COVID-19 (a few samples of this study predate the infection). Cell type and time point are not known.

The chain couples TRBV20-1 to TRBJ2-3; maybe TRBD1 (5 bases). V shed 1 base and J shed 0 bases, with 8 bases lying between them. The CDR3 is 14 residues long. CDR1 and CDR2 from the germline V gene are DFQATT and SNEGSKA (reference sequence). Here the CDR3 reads CSARVGRSTDTQYF. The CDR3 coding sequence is TGCAGTGCTAGAGTGGGGCGGAGCACAGATACGCAGTATTTT.

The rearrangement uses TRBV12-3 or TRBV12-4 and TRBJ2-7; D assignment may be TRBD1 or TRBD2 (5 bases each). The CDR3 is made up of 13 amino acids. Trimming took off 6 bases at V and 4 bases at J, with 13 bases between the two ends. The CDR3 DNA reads TGTGCCAGCAGAGGGGACGCCGGGTACGAGCAGTACTTC. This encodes CASRGDAGYEQYF.

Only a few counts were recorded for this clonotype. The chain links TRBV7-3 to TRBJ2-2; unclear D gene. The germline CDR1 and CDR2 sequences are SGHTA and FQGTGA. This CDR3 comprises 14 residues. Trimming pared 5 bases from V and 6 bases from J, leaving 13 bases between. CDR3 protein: CASSPPLQSGELFF. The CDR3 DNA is TGTGCCAGCAGCCCGCCTCTACAGTCCGGGGAGCTGTTTTTT. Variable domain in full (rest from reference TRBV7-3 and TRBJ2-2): GAGVSQTPSNKVTEKGKYVELRCDPISGHTALYWYRQSLGQGPEFLIYFQGTGAADDSGLPNDRFFAVRPEGSVSTLKIQRTERGDSAVYLCASSPPLQSGELFFGEGSRLTVL.

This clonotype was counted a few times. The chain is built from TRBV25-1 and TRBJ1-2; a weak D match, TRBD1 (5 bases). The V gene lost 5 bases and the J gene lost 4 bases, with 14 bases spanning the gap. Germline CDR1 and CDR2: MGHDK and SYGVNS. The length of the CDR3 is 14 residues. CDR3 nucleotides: TGTGCCAGCAGTCCTCCCCGAGGGGTCTATGGCTACACCTTC. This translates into CASSPPRGVYGYTF.

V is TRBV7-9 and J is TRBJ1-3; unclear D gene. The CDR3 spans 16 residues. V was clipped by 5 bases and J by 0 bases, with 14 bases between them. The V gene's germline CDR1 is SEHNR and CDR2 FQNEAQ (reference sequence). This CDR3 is CASSKPRLISGNTIYF. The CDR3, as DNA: TGTGCCAGCAGCAAGCCTCGGCTAATCTCTGGAAACACCATATATTTT. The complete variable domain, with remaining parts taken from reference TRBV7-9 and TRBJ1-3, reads DTGVSQNPRHKITKRGQNVTFRCDPISEHNRLYWYRQTLGQGPEFLTYFQNEAQLEKSRLLSDRFSAERPKGSFSTLEIQRTEQGDSAMYLCASSKPRLISGNTIYFGEGSWLTVV.

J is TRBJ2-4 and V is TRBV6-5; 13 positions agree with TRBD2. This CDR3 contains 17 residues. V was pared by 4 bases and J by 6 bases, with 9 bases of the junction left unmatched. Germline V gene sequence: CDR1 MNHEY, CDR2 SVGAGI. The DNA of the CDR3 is TGTGCCAGCAGTTCGTCTAAGACTAGCGGGAGGTTAAACATTCAGTACTTC. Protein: CASSSSKTSGRLNIQYF.

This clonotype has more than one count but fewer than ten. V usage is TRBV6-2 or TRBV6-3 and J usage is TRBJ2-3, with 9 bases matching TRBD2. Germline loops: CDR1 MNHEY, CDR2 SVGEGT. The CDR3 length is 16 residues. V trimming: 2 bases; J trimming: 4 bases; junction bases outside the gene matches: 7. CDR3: CASSYAGGPLADTQYF. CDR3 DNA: TGTGCCAGCAGTTACGCGGGAGGGCCGCTCGCAGATACGCAGTATTTT.

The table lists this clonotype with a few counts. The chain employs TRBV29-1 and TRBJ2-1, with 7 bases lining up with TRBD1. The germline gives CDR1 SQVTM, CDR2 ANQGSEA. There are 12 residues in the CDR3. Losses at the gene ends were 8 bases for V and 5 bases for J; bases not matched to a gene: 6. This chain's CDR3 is CSYRDSHNEQFF. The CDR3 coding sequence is TGCAGCTACCGGGACAGTCACAATGAGCAGTTCTTC.

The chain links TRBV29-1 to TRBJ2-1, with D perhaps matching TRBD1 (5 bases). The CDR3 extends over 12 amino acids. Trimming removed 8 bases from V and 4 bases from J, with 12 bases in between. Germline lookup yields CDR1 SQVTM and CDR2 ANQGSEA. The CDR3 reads CSHSQGYNEQFF. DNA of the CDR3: TGCAGCCACAGTCAGGGATACAATGAGCAGTTCTTC.

The CDR3 spells CASSQSYTTTNEKLFF. CDR3 DNA: TGTGCCAGCAGCCAATCATACACCACAACTAATGAAAAACTGTTTTTT. The rearrangement links TRBV16 to TRBJ1-4; D uncertain. The CDR3 contains 16 residues. Germline-derived CDR1 and CDR2 are KGHSY and FQNENV. V gave up 0 bases and J gave up 0 bases, with 8 bases separating them.

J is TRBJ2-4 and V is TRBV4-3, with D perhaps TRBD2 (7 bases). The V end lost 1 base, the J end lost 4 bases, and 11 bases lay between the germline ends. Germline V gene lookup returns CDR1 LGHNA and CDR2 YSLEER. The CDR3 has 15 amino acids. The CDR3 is CASSQGGGAKNIQYF. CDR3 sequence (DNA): TGCGCCAGCAGCCAAGGAGGGGGGGCGAAAAACATTCAGTACTTC.

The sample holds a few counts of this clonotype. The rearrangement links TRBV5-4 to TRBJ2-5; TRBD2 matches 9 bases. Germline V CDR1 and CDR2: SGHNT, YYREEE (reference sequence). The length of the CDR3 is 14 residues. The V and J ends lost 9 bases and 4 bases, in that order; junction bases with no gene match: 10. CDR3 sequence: CATTRGGQGETQYF. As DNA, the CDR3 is TGTGCCACTACGCGGGGGGGCCAGGGAGAGACCCAGTACTTC.

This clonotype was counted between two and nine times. The CDR3 sequence: CASSQVGPGRDGYTF. DNA for the CDR3: TGTGCCAGCAGCCAAGTGGGTCCAGGGAGGGATGGCTACACCTTC. This chain uses TRBV3-1 with TRBJ1-2; a possible D gene is TRBD1 (5 bases). The CDR3 covers 15 residues. Germline V gene sequence: CDR1 LGHDT, CDR2 YNNKEL (reference sequence). The V end lost 1 base, the J end lost 6 bases, and 15 bases lay between the germline ends.

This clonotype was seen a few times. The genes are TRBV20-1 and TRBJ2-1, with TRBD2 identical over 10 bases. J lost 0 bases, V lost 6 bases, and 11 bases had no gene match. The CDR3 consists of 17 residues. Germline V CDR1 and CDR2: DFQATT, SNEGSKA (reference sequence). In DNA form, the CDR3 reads TGCAGTGCCCCCAGGTCCAGCGGGAGGGCCTCCTACAATGAGCAGTTCTTC. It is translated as CSAPRSSGRASYNEQFF.

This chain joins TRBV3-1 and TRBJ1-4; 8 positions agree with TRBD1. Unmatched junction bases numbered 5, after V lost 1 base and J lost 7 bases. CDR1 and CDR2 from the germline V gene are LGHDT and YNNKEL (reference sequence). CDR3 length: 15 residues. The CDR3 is CASSQGAGGREKLFF. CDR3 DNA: TGTGCCAGCAGCCAAGGGGCAGGGGGCCGTGAAAAACTGTTTTTT.

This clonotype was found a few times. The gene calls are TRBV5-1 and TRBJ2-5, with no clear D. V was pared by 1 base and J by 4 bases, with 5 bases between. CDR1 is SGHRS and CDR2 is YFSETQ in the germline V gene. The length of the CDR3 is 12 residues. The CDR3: CASSLKIETQYF. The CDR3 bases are TGCGCCAGCAGCTTGAAGATAGAGACCCAGTACTTC.

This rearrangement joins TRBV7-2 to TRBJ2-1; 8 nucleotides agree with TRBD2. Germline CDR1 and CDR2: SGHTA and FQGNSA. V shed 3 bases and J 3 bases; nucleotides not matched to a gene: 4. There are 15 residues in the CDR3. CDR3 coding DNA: TGTGCCAGCAGCTTGCCGGGACTAGACTACAATGAGCAGTTCTTC. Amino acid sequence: CASSLPGLDYNEQFF.

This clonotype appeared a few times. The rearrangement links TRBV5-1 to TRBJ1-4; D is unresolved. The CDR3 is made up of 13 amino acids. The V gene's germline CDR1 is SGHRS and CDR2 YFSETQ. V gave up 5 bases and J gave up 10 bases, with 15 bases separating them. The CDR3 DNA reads TGCGCCAGCAGAGGTCCAGCGTCAGGAAAACTGTTTTTT. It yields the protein CASRGPASGKLFF.

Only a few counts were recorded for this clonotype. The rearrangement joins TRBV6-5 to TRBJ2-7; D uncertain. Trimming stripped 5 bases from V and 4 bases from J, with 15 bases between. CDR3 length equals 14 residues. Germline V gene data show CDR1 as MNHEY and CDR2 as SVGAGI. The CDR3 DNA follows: TGTGCCAGCAGTCCCCTCGATTCTCCTTACGAGCAGTACTTC. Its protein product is CASSPLDSPYEQYF.

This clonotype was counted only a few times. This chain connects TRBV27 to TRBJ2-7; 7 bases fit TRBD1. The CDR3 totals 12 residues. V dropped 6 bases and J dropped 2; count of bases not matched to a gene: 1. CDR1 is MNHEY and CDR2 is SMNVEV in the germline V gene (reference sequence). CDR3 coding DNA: TGTGCCAGCAGAACAGGGGCCTACGAGCAGTACTTC. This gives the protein CASRTGAYEQYF.

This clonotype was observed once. The DNA for the CDR3 is TGTGCCAGCAGCGTAGGGGGCGCATGGGAAAAACTGTTTTTT. Translation gives CASSVGGAWEKLFF. The chain carries TRBV9 and TRBJ1-4; maybe TRBD1 (5 bases). The CDR3 has 14 amino acids. Germline CDR1 and CDR2: SGDLS and YYNGEE. Between the trimmed V and J ends, which lost 0 bases and 8 bases, there was a span of 11 bases.

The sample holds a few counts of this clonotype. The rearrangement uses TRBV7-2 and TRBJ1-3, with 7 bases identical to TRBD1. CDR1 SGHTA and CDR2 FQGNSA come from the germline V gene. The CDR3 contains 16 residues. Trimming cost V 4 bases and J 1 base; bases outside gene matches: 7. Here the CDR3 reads CASSSGTEFSGNTIYF. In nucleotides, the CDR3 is TGTGCCAGCAGCTCCGGGACAGAGTTTTCTGGAAACACCATATATTTT. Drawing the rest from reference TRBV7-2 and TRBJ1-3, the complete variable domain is GAGVSQSPSNKVTEKGKDVELRCDPISGHTALYWYRQSLGQGLEFLIYFQGNSAPDKSGLPSDRFSAERTGGSVSTLTIQRTQQEDSAVYLCASSSGTEFSGNTIYFGEGSWLTVV.

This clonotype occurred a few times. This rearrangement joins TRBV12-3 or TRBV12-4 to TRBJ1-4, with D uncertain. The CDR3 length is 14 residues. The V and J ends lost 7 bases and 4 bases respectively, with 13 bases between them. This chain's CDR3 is CASTTMDFNEKLFF. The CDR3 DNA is TGTGCCAGCACCACCATGGACTTTAATGAAAAACTGTTTTTT.

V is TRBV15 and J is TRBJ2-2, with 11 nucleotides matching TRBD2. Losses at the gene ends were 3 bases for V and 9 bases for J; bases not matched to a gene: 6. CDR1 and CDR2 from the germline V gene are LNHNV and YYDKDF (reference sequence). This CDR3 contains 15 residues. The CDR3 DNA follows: TGTGCCACCAGCAGTATAGCGGGGGGGCCCCGGGAGCTGTTTTTT. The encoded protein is CATSSIAGGPRELFF.

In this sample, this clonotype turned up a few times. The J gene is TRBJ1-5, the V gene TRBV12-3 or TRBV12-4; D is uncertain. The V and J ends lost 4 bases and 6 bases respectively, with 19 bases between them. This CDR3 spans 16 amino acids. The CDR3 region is CASSSDVEIAGQPQHF. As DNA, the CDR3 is TGTGCCAGCAGTTCCGATGTTGAAATAGCAGGTCAGCCCCAGCATTTT.

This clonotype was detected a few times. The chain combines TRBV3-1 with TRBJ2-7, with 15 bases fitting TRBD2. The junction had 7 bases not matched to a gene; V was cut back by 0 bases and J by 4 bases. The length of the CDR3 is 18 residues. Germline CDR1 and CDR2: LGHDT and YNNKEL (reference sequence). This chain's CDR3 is CASSQDLWTSGRGYEQYF. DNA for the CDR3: TGTGCCAGCAGCCAAGATCTCTGGACTAGCGGGAGGGGTTACGAGCAGTACTTC.

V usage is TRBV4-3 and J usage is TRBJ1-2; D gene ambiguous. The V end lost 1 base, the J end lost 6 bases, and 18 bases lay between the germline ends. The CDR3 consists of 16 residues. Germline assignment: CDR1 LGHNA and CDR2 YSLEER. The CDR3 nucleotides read TGCGCCAGCAGCCAAGTAACAGTCAAAAGTTACCATGGCTACACCTTC. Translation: CASSQVTVKSYHGYTF.

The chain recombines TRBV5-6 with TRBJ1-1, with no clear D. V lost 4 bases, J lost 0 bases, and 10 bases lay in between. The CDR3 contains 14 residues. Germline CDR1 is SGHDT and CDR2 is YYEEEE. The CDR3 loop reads CASSGRLVNTEAFF. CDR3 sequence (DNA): TGTGCCAGCAGCGGCCGTTTGGTGAACACTGAAGCTTTCTTT.

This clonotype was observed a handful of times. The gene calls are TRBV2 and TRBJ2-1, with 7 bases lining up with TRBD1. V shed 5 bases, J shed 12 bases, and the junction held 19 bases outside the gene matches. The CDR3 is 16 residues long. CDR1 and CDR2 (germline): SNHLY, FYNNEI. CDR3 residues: CASSPGWGTVAGVQFF. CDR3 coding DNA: TGTGCCAGCAGTCCCGGCTGGGGGACAGTGGCAGGAGTGCAGTTCTTC.

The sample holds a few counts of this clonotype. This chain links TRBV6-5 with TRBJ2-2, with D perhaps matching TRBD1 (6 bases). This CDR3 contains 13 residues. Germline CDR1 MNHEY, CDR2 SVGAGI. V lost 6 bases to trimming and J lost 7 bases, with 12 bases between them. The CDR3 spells CASRAGVGGELFF. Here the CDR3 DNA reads TGTGCCAGCAGAGCAGGGGTGGGCGGGGAGCTGTTTTTT.

CDR3 coding DNA: TGTGCCAGCAGTTTTAAGGCTACGGACGAGCAGTACTTC. Its protein is CASSFKATDEQYF. V gene TRBV12-3 or TRBV12-4 combines with J gene TRBJ2-7; D uncertain. The CDR3 runs 13 residues. V was trimmed by 3 bases and J by 5 bases, leaving 11 bases between them.

The CDR3 DNA sequence: TGCAGCGTTGAGACTTACAATGAGCAGTTCTTC. Its translation: CSVETYNEQFF. V usage is TRBV29-1 and J usage is TRBJ2-1, with D unclear. CDR3 length equals 11 residues. The germline V gene has CDR1 SQVTM and CDR2 ANQGSEA. With 3 bases removed from V and 4 bases from J, the gap between germline ends came to 4 bases.